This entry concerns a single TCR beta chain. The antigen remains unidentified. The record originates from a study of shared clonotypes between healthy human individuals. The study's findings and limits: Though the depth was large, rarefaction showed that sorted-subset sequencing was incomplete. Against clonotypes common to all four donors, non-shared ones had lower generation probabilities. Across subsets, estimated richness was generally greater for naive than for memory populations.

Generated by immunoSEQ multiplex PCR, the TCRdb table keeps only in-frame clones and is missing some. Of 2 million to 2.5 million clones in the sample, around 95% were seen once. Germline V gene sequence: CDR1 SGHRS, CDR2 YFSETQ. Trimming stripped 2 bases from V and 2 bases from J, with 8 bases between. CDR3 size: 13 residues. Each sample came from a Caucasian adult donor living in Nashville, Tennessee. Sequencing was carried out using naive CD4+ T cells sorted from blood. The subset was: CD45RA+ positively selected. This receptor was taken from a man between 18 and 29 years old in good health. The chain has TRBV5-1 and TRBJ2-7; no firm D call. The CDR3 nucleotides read TGCGCCAGCAGCTTTGCACCACCCTACGAGCAGTACTTC. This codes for CASSFAPPYEQYF.